This is a list of T cell receptor beta chains from one sample in a study of T cell responses to AZD1222 COVID-19 vaccine. Here immunoSEQ multiplex PCR was the method, and the copy in TCRdb shows in-frame clones only, minus some. Found here are around 100,000 clones, 87% of them singletons; the top ten hold under 3.5%. Sequencing used peripheral blood, obtained on day 0 of AZD1222 vaccination. The receptors originated from an adult in good health. Each CDR3 is given with its conserved first and last residue. D genes are given only for firm matches. Rows give clone size only sometimes, using once, few, many, or a class for an expanded clone.

D: TRBD1
size: -
V: TRBV6-2/TRBV6-3
J: TRBJ1-6
DNA: TGTGCCAGCAGTTACTCCACAACAGGGGTAAGTTCACCCCTCCACTTT
CDR3: CASSYSTTGVSSPLHF

D: TRBD1
size: -
V: TRBV4-2
J: TRBJ1-2
DNA: TGTGCCAGCAGCCAAGATGGGGCAGGGGGCGGTGGCTACACCTTC
CDR3: CASSQDGAGGGGYTF

D: -
size: -
V: TRBV7-9
J: TRBJ2-2
DNA: TGTGCCACGATATCGTCGGGGGCAGGGACCGGGGAGCTGTTTTTT
CDR3: CATISSGAGTGELFF

D: -
size: -
V: TRBV11-2
J: TRBJ2-3
DNA: TGTGCCAGCAGCCCCCTGCGGACGGGCACAGATACGCAGTATTTT
CDR3: CASSPLRTGTDTQYF

D: -
size: -
V: TRBV5-6
J: TRBJ1-3
DNA: TGTGCCAGCAGCGCCCCTGGGACCGCAAGAAGAAACACCATATATTTT
CDR3: CASSAPGTARRNTIYF

D: -
size: -
V: TRBV7-2
J: TRBJ2-1
DNA: TGTGCCAGCAGCTTAGGAGGAAGTCGCAACTACAATGAGCAGTTCTTC
CDR3: CASSLGGSRNYNEQFF

D: -
size: -
V: TRBV2
J: TRBJ1-2
DNA: TGTGCCAGCAGTGACGGCAGGAGACATGGCTACACCTTC
CDR3: CASSDGRRHGYTF

D: -
size: -
V: TRBV11-1
J: TRBJ1-2
DNA: TGTGCCAGCAGCTCCGTTGCAGGGAGTAGCTATGGCTACACCTTC
CDR3: CASSSVAGSSYGYTF

D: -
size: -
V: TRBV5-1
J: TRBJ1-3
DNA: TGCGCCAGCAGCCCGAACGGGGGGCCTGGAAACACCATATATTTT
CDR3: CASSPNGGPGNTIYF

D: -
size: -
V: TRBV19
J: TRBJ2-3
DNA: TGTGCCAGTAGTTATCGGGGGAACGGGGGAGATACGCAGTATTTT
CDR3: CASSYRGNGGDTQYF

D: -
size: -
V: TRBV5-4
J: TRBJ1-2
DNA: TGTGCCAGCAGCCAAGGGGGTCCATCCTTCTTC
CDR3: CASSQGGPSFF

D: -
size: -
V: TRBV6-1
J: TRBJ1-5
DNA: TGTGCCAGCAGTGAAGGCGGACAGCTCCTAGCCCAGCATTTT
CDR3: CASSEGGQLLAQHF

D: TRBD1
size: -
V: TRBV5-6
J: TRBJ1-2
DNA: TGTGCCAGCAGCTTGGCAGGGGGAGGCGACTACACCTTC
CDR3: CASSLAGGGDYTF

D: -
size: -
V: TRBV11-2
J: TRBJ2-6
DNA: TGTGCCAGCAGCTTAGGGCAGGGGATGGCTGGGGCCAACGTCCTGACTTTC
CDR3: CASSLGQGMAGANVLTF

D: TRBD1
size: -
V: TRBV5-1
J: TRBJ1-6
DNA: TGTGCCAGCAGCTTCGGGACAGACTATAATTCACCCCTCCACTTT
CDR3: CASSFGTDYNSPLHF

D: -
size: -
V: TRBV4-1
J: TRBJ2-1
DNA: TGCGCCAGCAGCCAAGTCATGTCCCCTAGGCAGTTCTTC
CDR3: CASSQVMSPRQFF

D: -
size: -
V: TRBV19
J: TRBJ2-7
DNA: TGTGCCAGTAGTATAGATTTCTTGAGCGGATCCTACGAGCAGTACTTC
CDR3: CASSIDFLSGSYEQYF

D: -
size: -
V: TRBV19
J: TRBJ1-1
DNA: TGTGCCAGTAGTATAGGAGGCCCGTGGACTGAAGCTTTCTTT
CDR3: CASSIGGPWTEAFF

D: -
size: -
V: TRBV7-8
J: TRBJ2-2
DNA: TGTGCCAGCAGCCTCGGACAGACCACCGGGGAGCTGTTTTTT
CDR3: CASSLGQTTGELFF

D: -
size: -
V: TRBV7-8
J: TRBJ1-5
DNA: TGTGCCAGCAGCTTAGGGTCAGGTTACAATCAGCCCCAGCATTTT
CDR3: CASSLGSGYNQPQHF

D: -
size: -
V: TRBV3-1/TRBV3-2
J: TRBJ1-2
DNA: TGTGCCAGCAGCCAAGAGGGGGCTCGGGGGTATGGCTACACCTTC
CDR3: CASSQEGARGYGYTF

D: -
size: once
V: TRBV7-8
J: TRBJ1-1
DNA: TGTGCCAGCAGCTTAGACAGGGCGGGTGAAGCTTTCTTT
CDR3: CASSLDRAGEAFF

D: -
size: -
V: TRBV4-1
J: TRBJ1-5
DNA: TGCGCCAGCAGCCAAGTGGGCGGATCCAATCAGCCCCAGCATTTT
CDR3: CASSQVGGSNQPQHF

D: -
size: -
V: TRBV11-3
J: TRBJ2-3
DNA: TGTGCCAGCAGCCCCACAGGGAAAGATACGCAGTATTTT
CDR3: CASSPTGKDTQYF

D: TRBD1
size: -
V: TRBV2
J: TRBJ1-1
DNA: TGTGCCAGCAGTAACCCCAGGGGGCAAGGCACTGAAGCTTTCTTT
CDR3: CASSNPRGQGTEAFF

D: -
size: -
V: TRBV12-5
J: TRBJ1-5
DNA: TGTGCTAGTGGGTCCGCGCCAGGGTCGAGCAATCAGCCCCAGCATTTT
CDR3: CASGSAPGSSNQPQHF

D: TRBD1
size: -
V: TRBV7-9
J: TRBJ1-2
DNA: TGTGCCAGCAGCCACCGGGACAGCCGCCGGGGCTATGGCTACACCTTC
CDR3: CASSHRDSRRGYGYTF

D: -
size: -
V: TRBV19
J: TRBJ2-7
DNA: TGTGCCAGTAGTATAGGACTACCGGAGAACGAGCAGTACTTC
CDR3: CASSIGLPENEQYF

D: TRBD2
size: once
V: TRBV11-2
J: TRBJ2-3
DNA: TGTGCCAGCAGCCCGGGGACTAGCGGGGGGGTAACAGATACGCAGTATTTT
CDR3: CASSPGTSGGVTDTQYF

D: TRBD1
size: once
V: TRBV5-1
J: TRBJ2-3
DNA: TGCGCCAGCAGCTTGGAATACAGGGGTATAGATACGCAGTATTTT
CDR3: CASSLEYRGIDTQYF

D: -
size: -
V: TRBV29-1
J: TRBJ2-5
DNA: TGCAGCGTTGCCCGGCATCAGGGCCAAGAGACCCAGTACTTC
CDR3: CSVARHQGQETQYF

D: -
size: -
V: TRBV14
J: TRBJ1-3
DNA: TGTGCCAGCGGGCGGAACTCTGGAAACACCATATATTTT
CDR3: CASGRNSGNTIYF

D: TRBD2
size: -
V: TRBV7-9
J: TRBJ2-3
DNA: TGTGCCAGCAGCTTAAAGTTGGGACTAGCGGGAGCAGATACGCAGTATTTT
CDR3: CASSLKLGLAGADTQYF

D: -
size: -
V: TRBV3-1/TRBV3-2
J: TRBJ1-1
DNA: TGTGCCAGCAGCCGCCTCGGGGGGAACACTGAAGCTTTCTTT
CDR3: CASSRLGGNTEAFF

D: TRBD1
size: -
V: TRBV11-3
J: TRBJ1-1
DNA: TGTGCCAGCAGCTTGGGGACAGGGGCGGACACTGAAGCTTTCTTT
CDR3: CASSLGTGADTEAFF

D: TRBD1
size: -
V: TRBV5-1
J: TRBJ1-2
DNA: TGCGCCAGCAGAAAGGTGACAGGGCAGGGCTATGGCTACACCTTC
CDR3: CASRKVTGQGYGYTF

D: -
size: once
V: TRBV4-1
J: TRBJ1-6
DNA: TGCGCCAGCAACCACAGGGAAATGAATTCACCCCTCCACTTT
CDR3: CASNHREMNSPLHF

D: -
size: -
V: TRBV15
J: TRBJ1-2
DNA: TGTGCCACCAGCAGAGATCGCGTCCAGCGGTATGGCTACACCTTC
CDR3: CATSRDRVQRYGYTF

D: -
size: -
V: TRBV12-3/TRBV12-4
J: TRBJ2-5
DNA: TGTGCCAGCACTATGAGCGAGACAGAGACCCAGTACTTC
CDR3: CASTMSETETQYF

D: -
size: -
V: TRBV25-1
J: TRBJ2-3
DNA: TGTGCCAGCCACCAAACAGATACGCAGTATTTT
CDR3: CASHQTDTQYF

D: -
size: -
V: TRBV20-1
J: TRBJ1-2
DNA: TGCAGTGCTAGTCCGCCCAGGGTGGCTGGCTACACCTTC
CDR3: CSASPPRVAGYTF

D: -
size: -
V: TRBV5-6
J: TRBJ2-5
DNA: TGTGCCAGCAGTTCAGTTTCGGCCCCATATACCCAGTACTTC
CDR3: CASSSVSAPYTQYF

D: TRBD1
size: -
V: TRBV5-6
J: TRBJ1-2
DNA: TGTGCCAGCGGACAGGGGGCGTATGGCTACACCTTC
CDR3: CASGQGAYGYTF

D: TRBD1
size: -
V: TRBV5-6
J: TRBJ1-2
DNA: TGTGCCAGCAGCCCCGAGGGACAGGGAAACTATGGCTACACCTTC
CDR3: CASSPEGQGNYGYTF

D: -
size: few
V: TRBV4-2
J: TRBJ1-4
DNA: TGTGCCAGCAGCCAAGTAGGGGGTATTTCAGCTAATGAAAAACTGTTTTTT
CDR3: CASSQVGGISANEKLFF

D: -
size: -
V: TRBV5-4
J: TRBJ1-5
DNA: TGTGCCAGCAGCGATGTCGGGAGCAATCAGCCCCAGCATTTT
CDR3: CASSDVGSNQPQHF

D: -
size: once
V: TRBV2
J: TRBJ1-2
DNA: TGTGCCAGTGGGGGACCGAGAAACTATGGCTACACCTTC
CDR3: CASGGPRNYGYTF

D: TRBD2
size: -
V: TRBV7-2
J: TRBJ2-7
DNA: TGTGCCAGCAGCCCTAGCGGGGGGTGGCTCGAGCAGTACTTC
CDR3: CASSPSGGWLEQYF

D: TRBD2
size: -
V: TRBV18
J: TRBJ2-3
DNA: TGTGCCAGCTCCACTAGCGGGGGCCACACAGATACGCAGTATTTT
CDR3: CASSTSGGHTDTQYF

D: -
size: -
V: TRBV5-1
J: TRBJ2-3
DNA: TGCGCCAGCAGCAGGCTCCTGAGCACAGATACGCAGTATTTT
CDR3: CASSRLLSTDTQYF

D: -
size: once
V: TRBV11-2
J: TRBJ1-6
DNA: TGTGCCAGCAGCTTACAGTACATAGATTCACCCCTCCACTTT
CDR3: CASSLQYIDSPLHF

D: -
size: -
V: TRBV7-2
J: TRBJ2-2
DNA: TGTGCCAGCAGCTTAGGTGGGGCGGGGACCGGGGAGCTGTTTTTT
CDR3: CASSLGGAGTGELFF